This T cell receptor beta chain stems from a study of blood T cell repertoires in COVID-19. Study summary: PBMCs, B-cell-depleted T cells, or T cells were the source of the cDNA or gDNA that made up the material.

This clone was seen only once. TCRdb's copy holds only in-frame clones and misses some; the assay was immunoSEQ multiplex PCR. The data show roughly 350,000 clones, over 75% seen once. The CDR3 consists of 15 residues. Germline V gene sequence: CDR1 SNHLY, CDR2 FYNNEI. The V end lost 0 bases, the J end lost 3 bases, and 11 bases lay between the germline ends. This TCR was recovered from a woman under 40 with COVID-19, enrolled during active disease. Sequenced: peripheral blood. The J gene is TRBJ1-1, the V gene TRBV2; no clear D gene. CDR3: CASSEAEYVDTEAFF. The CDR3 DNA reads TGTGCCAGCAGTGAAGCGGAGTATGTGGACACTGAAGCTTTCTTT.